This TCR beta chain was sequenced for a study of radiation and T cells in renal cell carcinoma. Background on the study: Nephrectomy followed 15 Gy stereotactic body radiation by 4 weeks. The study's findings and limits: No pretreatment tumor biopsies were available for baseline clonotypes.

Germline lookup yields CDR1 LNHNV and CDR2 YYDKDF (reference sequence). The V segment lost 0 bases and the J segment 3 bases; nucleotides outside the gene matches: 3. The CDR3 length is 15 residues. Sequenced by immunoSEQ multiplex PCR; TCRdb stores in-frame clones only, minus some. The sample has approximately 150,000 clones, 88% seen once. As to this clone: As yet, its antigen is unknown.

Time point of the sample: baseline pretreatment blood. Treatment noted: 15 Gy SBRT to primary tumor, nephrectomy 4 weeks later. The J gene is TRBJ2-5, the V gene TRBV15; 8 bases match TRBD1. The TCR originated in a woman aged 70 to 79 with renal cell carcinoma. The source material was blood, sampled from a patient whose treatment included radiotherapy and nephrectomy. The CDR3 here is CATSRDRGPEETQYF. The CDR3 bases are TGTGCCACCAGCAGAGACAGGGGGCCTGAAGAGACCCAGTACTTC.